The subject of this entry is one T cell receptor beta chain. It has no known antigen specificity. One base away there is no much larger clone; base qualities are not given. Using the deep immunoSEQ assay, multiplex PCR amplified TCR CDR3 regions from genomic DNA. Extracted genomic DNA from each cell subset was distributed evenly across all wells of several immunoSEQ 96-well plates, and each plate was treated as a replicate. For sorted subsets, roughly 0.2 ug genomic DNA, equal to tens of thousands of T cell genomes, was loaded into each replicate PCR. The purified libraries were quantified using a Qubit 3.0 fluorometer, sized with a Bioanalyzer 2100, and then quantified again using the KAPA Library Quantification kit. Every immunoSEQ 96-well plate was sequenced on a dedicated single-read 150-cycle Illumina NextSeq 550 flow cell. In the source study's methods: Because only junctional sequences without quality scores were contained in the immunoSEQ output, filtering matching that applied to full-length reads could not be performed. To assign V/J genes and CDR3, sequences were annotated against IMGT germline references using PyIR, a Python wrapper for IgBLAST v1.9. Reads were filtered out if the reads had weak V/J assignments (E-value above 1e-6), no CDR3, stop codons, out-of-frame junctions, or ambiguous translated residues. V3J clonotypes were defined as sequences sharing the same inferred V gene, J gene, and CDR3 amino acid sequence. The percentage overlap between two repertoires was calculated by dividing the number of shared unique clonotypes by the size of the smaller repertoire. RTK rarefaction, the Chao1 estimator, and Recon v2.1 estimates of unobserved clonotypes were used to assess repertoire richness. Generation probabilities for all TCRbeta clonotypes obtained by the gDNA method from a handful of donors were computed using OLGA. TCRdb's version of the immuneACCESS table is confined to in-frame rearrangements and falls short of the full clone set. An unresolved V gene accounts for under half of the shortfall where checked; the remainder is of unknown origin. That table is the source of V, J and clone size, and D and trimming were worked out from the DNA. Across this sample there are a few million clones, with just under 95% seen only once. The top ten clonotypes cover around 1.7% of the sample.

From the germline V gene (reference sequence), CDR1 is MNHEY and CDR2 is SMNVEV. After removal of 0 bases from V and 1 base from J, the junction retains 3 bases not matched to a gene. The CDR3 numbers 16 residues from cysteine through phenylalanine. Left in the record is the CDR3 DNA by itself, 48 bases read in frame from the first base. CD8 naive samples were obtained by positive selection for CCR7 among CD45RO-negative cells, yielding a CD45RA+CCR7+ population from which TemRA cells were excluded. Healthy HIV-negative adults with no recently reported acute infections or vaccinations were included as donors. Only Caucasian adults living in Nashville, Tennessee, USA were represented among the donors. Blood was obtained by leukapheresis, after which PBMCs were separated by Ficoll-Histopaque density gradient centrifugation and cryopreserved in liquid nitrogen vapor phase. Analytical flow cytometry was used to check the purity and quantity of every magnetically sorted T cell population. Genomic DNA was isolated from every sorted fraction and measured by UV absorbance on a Nanodrop 2000c.

These data belong to a study of shared clonotypes between healthy human individuals (TCRdb year 2020). Turning to the overall study: The cohort included a few men and a couple of women between 18 and 49 years of age. Blood TCR repertoires of five healthy adults were deeply sequenced to estimate repertoire size and the extent of clonotype sharing between individuals. Leukapheresis yielded between about 0.9 and 10 billion PBMCs per donor. To increase sequencing depth and limit assay-specific biases, different laboratories used diverse techniques to prepare libraries and sequence TCR repertoires. For each donor, CD4 naive and CD4 memory were each given three plates, CD8 naive was given two plates, and CD8 memory was given one plate. Findings and caveats that apply to the study as a whole: Rarefaction of sorted-subset datasets indicated incomplete sequencing despite the large sequencing depth. Compared with non-shared clonotypes, the clonotypes found in all four sorted-subset donors had higher generation probabilities. Sharing across a few donors was observed for roughly 5.4% of naive CD4, under 4% of naive CD8, over 2% of memory CD4, and 0.4% of memory CD8 clonotypes. Estimated clonotype richness was generally larger for naive than for memory subsets. Sampling was limited to blood, and TCR repertoires in tissue likely differ from TCR repertoires in blood. Pairwise subsampling led to the expectation that sequencing depth would affect the degree of clonotype sharing among donors. The genetic and exposure-history diversity represented was limited by the small number of donors.

The sample taken for sequencing was naive CD8+ T cells from PBMCs. Reading the label with the study, this specimen's cell subset or site is: CD45RA+CCR7+. This sequence was found in a man aged 18 to 35 in good health. Some clones in this sample may be carry-over from other donors' samples. The chain uses TRBV27 and TRBJ2-7; the junction holds 10 bases that match TRBD2. Read as DNA, the sequence is TGTGCCAGCAGTTTATCGAGGGGACTAGCGTCCTACGAGCAGTACTTC. The translation is CASSLSRGLASYEQYF.